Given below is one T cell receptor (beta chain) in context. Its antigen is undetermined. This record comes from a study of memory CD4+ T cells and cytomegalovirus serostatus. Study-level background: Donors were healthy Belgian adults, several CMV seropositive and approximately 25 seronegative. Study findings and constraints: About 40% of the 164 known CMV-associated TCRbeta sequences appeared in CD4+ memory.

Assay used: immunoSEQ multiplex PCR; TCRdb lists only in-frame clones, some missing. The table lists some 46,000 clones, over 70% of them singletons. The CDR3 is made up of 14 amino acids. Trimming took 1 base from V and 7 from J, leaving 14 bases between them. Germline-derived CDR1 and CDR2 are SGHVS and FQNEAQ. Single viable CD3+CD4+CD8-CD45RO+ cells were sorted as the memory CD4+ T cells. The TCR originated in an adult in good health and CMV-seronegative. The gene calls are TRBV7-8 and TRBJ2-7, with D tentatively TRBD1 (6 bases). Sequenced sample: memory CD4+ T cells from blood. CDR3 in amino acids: CASSLGPGVAEQYF. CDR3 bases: TGTGCCAGCAGCTTAGGTCCAGGGGTTGCGGAGCAGTACTTC.